The 12 T cell receptor beta chains below come from one sample, sequenced in a study of type 1 and type 2 diabetes patients. The PCR template was genomic DNA. Multiplex PCR with 30 forward and 13 reverse primers amplified the TCR beta CDR3. TCRdb re-called the multiplex PCR reads through MiXCR, storing one row per CDR3 protein. The profile covers 270,000 or so distinct CDR3 sequences, with more than 40% appearing a single time and roughly 15% taken by the ten largest. Sequenced sample: peripheral blood mononuclear cells (PBMCs). The receptor source for this set is a man aged 18 to 30 with type 2 diabetes.

This chain links TRBV10-1 with TRBJ1-6, with D perhaps matching TRBD1 (6 bases). V was cut by 0 bases and J by 8 bases, with 23 bases left in between. CDR1 and CDR2 from the germline V gene are WNHNN and SYGVQD (reference sequence). The CDR3 runs 19 residues. Here the CDR3 reads CASSESSRGRGLEDSPLHF. CDR3 DNA: TGCGCCAGCAGTGAGTCGAGCAGGGGACGTGGGCTAGAGGATTCACCCCTCCACTTT.

The chain uses TRBV27 and TRBJ1-2; no definite D call. V was clipped by 2 bases and J by 8 bases, with 12 bases between them. Germline assignment: CDR1 MNHEY and CDR2 SMNVEV (reference sequence). The CDR3 loop spans 13 amino acids. The CDR3 DNA is TGTGCCAGCAGTTTAAATCAAAGGTACGGCTACACCTTC. Translated, it gives CASSLNQRYGYTF.

J is TRBJ2-1 and V is TRBV7-3, with no clear D. The germline CDR1 and CDR2 sequences are SGHTA and FQGTGA. Trimming removed 3 bases at V and 7 bases at J, with 13 bases between. The CDR3 length is 14 residues. The DNA for the CDR3 is TGTGCCAGCAGCTTGGCTCCATTTGTGAATGAGCAGTTCTTC. Its protein is CASSLAPFVNEQFF.

CDR3 sequence: CASSQTWGAFF. The CDR3 DNA is TGTGCCAGCAGTCAGACATGGGGAGCTTTCTTT. The gene calls are TRBV2 and TRBJ1-1; D unclear. Trimming shortened V by 5 bases and J by 10 bases, and 11 bases separated the two germline ends. The germline CDR1 and CDR2 sequences are SNHLY and FYNNEI. This CDR3 region has 11 residues.

The chain links TRBV24-1 to TRBJ2-3, with a weak D call TRBD2 (5 bases). This CDR3 is 14 amino acids long. Trimming pared 3 bases from V and 4 bases from J, leaving 10 bases between. The V gene's germline CDR1 is KGHDR and CDR2 SFDVKD. CDR3 loop: CATSDRRGSDTQYF. CDR3 sequence (DNA): TGTGCCACCAGTGATCGGAGAGGGTCAGATACGCAGTATTTT.

This sequence joins TRBV7-2 and TRBJ1-6; D is undetermined. The germline gives CDR1 SGHTA, CDR2 FQGNSA. V was trimmed by 3 bases and J by 6 bases, leaving 9 bases between them. CDR3 length equals 14 residues. CDR3 protein: CASSFEGTNSPLHF. The CDR3 region has the DNA TGTGCCAGCAGCTTTGAAGGAACTAATTCACCCCTCCACTTT.

This clonotype occurred a few times. The chain couples TRBV7-3 to TRBJ1-1; D remains unclear. Trimming cost V 0 bases and J 1 base, with 6 bases left between them. The CDR3 is 14 residues long. The germline V gene has CDR1 SGHTA and CDR2 FQGTGA. The DNA of the CDR3 is TGTGCCAGCAGCTTAACCAGGTGGAACACTGAAGCTTTCTTT. Protein sequence: CASSLTRWNTEAFF.

There are many counts of this clonotype. The chain joins TRBV30 to TRBJ1-2; D is undetermined. Germline CDR1 GTSNPN, CDR2 SVGIG (reference sequence). V shed 5 bases and J shed 2 bases, with 12 bases lying between them. The CDR3 is made up of 13 amino acids. The CDR3 DNA sequence: TGTGCCTGGTCTCGTGGGCGGAACTATGGCTACACCTTC. This translates into CAWSRGRNYGYTF.

V usage is TRBV7-2 and J usage is TRBJ1-1; D is undetermined. The CDR3 is 16 amino acids. Germline CDR1 reads SGHTA; CDR2 reads FQGNSA. V lost 6 bases and J lost 2, with 19 bases in between. CDR3 protein: CASSPRSGVLNTEAFF. The DNA of the CDR3 is TGTGCCAGCAGTCCTAGGTCAGGAGTCCTAAACACTGAAGCTTTCTTT.

This clonotype was picked up a small number of times. For the CDR3, the DNA is TGTGCCAGCAGTTTCGGGGAATTCGACAATGAGCAGTTCTTC. Translating it yields CASSFGEFDNEQFF. The gene calls are TRBV12-3 or TRBV12-4 and TRBJ2-1; perhaps TRBD2 as D (5 bases). The CDR3 runs to 14 residues. V lost 3 bases to trimming and J lost 5 bases, with 11 bases between them.

In this sample, this clonotype turned up a few times. The rearrangement joins TRBV6-6 to TRBJ1-2; TRBD1 is a possible D gene (5 bases). The ends were cut back, 2 bases at V and 8 bases at J, with 12 bases in the middle. The germline gives CDR1 MNHNY, CDR2 SVGAGI (reference sequence). The CDR3 covers 13 residues. The CDR3 bases are TGTGCCAGCAGTTACGGGGGGGAGGGCGGCTACACCTTC. Its protein is CASSYGGEGGYTF.

The count of this clonotype is one. CDR3 sequence: CASSLSRGLAGERSECEQYF. The CDR3 DNA reads TGTGCCAGCAGTTTATCCAGGGGGCTAGCGGGAGAGAGGTCAGAGTGCGAGCAGTACTTC. The chain is built from TRBV27 and TRBJ2-7; 10 bases fit TRBD2. The CDR3 is 20 amino acids. V shed 0 bases, J shed 6 bases, and the junction held 20 bases outside the gene matches. Germline CDR1 MNHEY, CDR2 SMNVEV (reference sequence).